These 14 T cell receptor beta chains were all obtained from the same sample, sequenced in a study of PD-1 blockade in classical Hodgkin lymphoma. TCRdb's table, derived via immunoSEQ multiplex PCR, lists solely in-frame clones and lacks some. The sample lists over 20,000 clones, about 86% occurring once. Stated time point: newly diagnosed, previously untreated cHL patient sample. The investigators isolated CD8+ T cells from thawed PBMCs using magnetic negative selection. The sample comprised CD8+ T cells from blood. These TCRs come from a human donor with classical Hodgkin lymphoma.

A single count supports this clone. This chain uses TRBV4-1 with TRBJ2-7; no definite D call. This CDR3 contains 14 residues. CDR1 is MGHRA and CDR2 is YSYEKL in the germline V gene. The V and J ends lost 2 bases and 0 bases respectively, with 8 bases between them. The CDR3 protein is CASSQSPGSYEQYF. As DNA, the CDR3 is TGCGCCAGCAGCCAATCCCCGGGCTCCTACGAGCAGTACTTC.

The chain carries TRBV5-5 and TRBJ2-4; unclear D gene. CDR1 is SGHKS and CDR2 is YYEKEE in the germline V gene (reference sequence). This CDR3 contains 12 residues. Trimming shortened V by 2 bases and J by 7 bases, and 7 bases separated the two germline ends. The DNA of the CDR3 is TGTGCCAGCAGCTTCTCAAGGAACATTCAGTACTTC. It codes for CASSFSRNIQYF.

The chain is built from TRBV25-1 and TRBJ2-2; 8 bases line up with TRBD1. The CDR3 has 16 residues. After removal of 4 bases from V and 3 bases from J, the junction contained 7 bases not matched to a gene. Germline V gene sequence: CDR1 MGHDK, CDR2 SYGVNS. The CDR3 reads CASSGFGQGHTGELFF. Here the CDR3 DNA reads TGTGCCAGCAGTGGCTTTGGACAGGGCCACACCGGGGAGCTGTTTTTT.

The chain is built from TRBV4-1 and TRBJ2-7, with TRBD1 matching over 8 bases. The J segment lost 6 bases and the V segment lost 0 bases, leaving 7 bases of the junction unmatched. Germline loops: CDR1 MGHRA, CDR2 YSYEKL. The CDR3 spans 15 residues. CDR3 in DNA: TGCGCCAGCAGCCAAGAGACAGGGGCCCCTTCCGAGCAGTACTTC. Amino acid sequence: CASSQETGAPSEQYF.

The CDR3 here is CASSLRDFITEAFF. DNA for the CDR3: TGTGCCAGCAGCCTTCGGGACTTCATCACTGAAGCTTTCTTT. The chain carries TRBV7-2 and TRBJ1-1; D may be TRBD1 (5 bases). CDR1 and CDR2 (germline): SGHTA, FQGNSA. The V gene lost 5 bases and the J gene lost 4 bases, with 14 bases spanning the gap. The CDR3 spans 14 residues.

This clone was counted a few times. The V gene is TRBV5-5, the J gene TRBJ1-1, with D perhaps TRBD1 (6 bases). CDR1 and CDR2 (germline): SGHKS, YYEKEE (reference sequence). V was pared by 4 bases and J by 1 base, with 11 bases between. The CDR3 loop spans 14 amino acids. This CDR3 is CASSLRTANTEAFF. For the CDR3, the DNA is TGTGCCAGCAGCCTCAGGACAGCGAACACTGAAGCTTTCTTT.

The rearrangement links TRBV29-1 to TRBJ2-1; D may be TRBD1 or TRBD2 (5 bases each). This CDR3 spans 16 amino acids. Germline V gene lookup returns CDR1 SQVTM and CDR2 ANQGSEA. Deletions cut 8 bases from V and 2 bases from J, with 22 bases between. CDR3 bases: TGCAGCCCCCTCCCGGGGCAGGGCTTACCCTACAATGAGCAGTTCTTC. Translation gives CSPLPGQGLPYNEQFF.

The rearrangement links TRBV2 to TRBJ2-7; 10 bases agree with TRBD1. Germline lookup yields CDR1 SNHLY and CDR2 FYNNEI. Trimming cost V 11 bases and J 4 bases; bases outside gene matches: 8. The CDR3 is 13 residues long. The CDR3 protein is CAGGTGDSYEQYF. The CDR3 region has the DNA TGTGCCGGAGGGACAGGGGACTCGTACGAGCAGTACTTC.

J is TRBJ2-7 and V is TRBV19, with 7 bases aligning to TRBD1. This CDR3 comprises 14 residues. Germline V gene data show CDR1 as LNHDA and CDR2 as SQIVND (reference sequence). After removal of 1 base from V and 4 bases from J, the junction contained 4 bases not matched to a gene. The CDR3 DNA is TGTGCCAGTAGTATAGGGACAGGACTGTACGAGCAGTACTTC. Translated, it gives CASSIGTGLYEQYF.

The count of this clone is one. The chain carries TRBV2 and TRBJ2-7; 7 bases are a match to TRBD1. V shed 6 bases, J shed 4 bases, and the junction held 0 bases outside the gene matches. Germline V gene data show CDR1 as SNHLY and CDR2 as FYNNEI. CDR3 size: 11 residues. The CDR3 DNA sequence: TGTGCCAGCAGCAGGGGGTACGAGCAGTACTTC. Translating gives CASSRGYEQYF. Filled out from reference TRBV2 and TRBJ2-7, the complete variable domain reads EPEVTQTPSHQVTQMGQEVILRCVPISNHLYFYWYRQILGQKVEFLVSFYNNEISEKSEIFDDQFSVERPDGSNFTLKIRSTKLEDSAMYFCASSRGYEQYFGPGTRLTVT.

This chain links TRBV30 with TRBJ1-1; D ambiguous. CDR1 GTSNPN and CDR2 SVGIG come from the germline V gene (reference sequence). The ends were cut back, 0 bases at V and 5 bases at J, with 10 bases in the middle. The CDR3 extends over 13 amino acids. Written as DNA, the CDR3 is TGTGCCTGGAGTGTTTCCTTGGGGACTGAAGCTTTCTTT. Protein: CAWSVSLGTEAFF.

In its sample, this clone is medium-sized (0.01 to 0.1%). The rearrangement joins TRBV5-1 to TRBJ1-2; tentative D call: TRBD1 (6 bases). V lost 0 bases and J 8 bases, leaving 14 bases between the germline ends. Germline assignment: CDR1 SGHRS and CDR2 YFSETQ. The length of the CDR3 is 14 residues. The CDR3 sequence: CASSLVQWDTGYTF. The CDR3 nucleotides are TGCGCCAGCAGCTTGGTCCAATGGGACACAGGCTACACCTTC. Full variable domain (remainder filled in from reference TRBV5-1 and TRBJ1-2): KAGVTQTPRYLIKTRGQQVTLSCSPISGHRSVSWYQQTPGQGLQFLFEYFSETQRNKGNFPGRFSGRQFSNSRSEMNVSTLELGDSALYLCASSLVQWDTGYTFGSGTRLTVV.

This chain connects TRBV10-3 to TRBJ2-5, with 9 bases identical to TRBD2. The end of the DNA fits TRBJ2-7 better, so the J call may be wrong. Germline V CDR1 and CDR2: ENHRY, SYGVKD. The CDR3 runs 18 residues. CDR3 in amino acids: CAISESGLAGPISYEQYF. The CDR3 nucleotides are TGTGCCATCAGTGAGTCCGGGCTAGCGGGGCCGATCTCCTACGAGCAGTACTTC.

This sequence joins TRBV4-3 and TRBJ1-2, with a weak D call TRBD1 (5 bases). The V end lost 0 bases, the J end lost 4 bases, and 9 bases lay between the germline ends. There are 14 residues in the CDR3. CDR1 is LGHNA, CDR2 YSLEER, per germline. CDR3 in amino acids: CASSQDGGGYGYTF. The CDR3 DNA follows: TGCGCCAGCAGCCAAGACGGGGGGGGCTATGGCTACACCTTC.